This entry concerns a single T cell receptor beta chain. Its antigen is currently not known. No base qualities exist here, and no much larger clone lies one base off it. Library creation used multiplex PCR. Sequenced on an Illumina HiSeq 4000. CDR3 regions were amplified by Arm-PCR with iRepertoire HTBI primers to construct TCR beta libraries. Gel purification was performed on PCR products prior to sequencing. Regarding the original processing steps: Gene usage analysis of CDR3 amino acid clonotypes used the roughly 60 TRBV and about 13 TRBJ segments found across samples. COPE and FqMerger were used to merge filtered high-quality paired reads into contigs. BLAST was used to align contigs to the IMGT TRBV, TRBD and TRBJ reference genes, and CDR3 was defined following IMGT. Any clonotype with a frequency above 0.1% was counted as a highly expanded clone. Shannon entropy served as the measure of repertoire diversity, while the Gini coefficient captured V-J evenness. A clonotype found in more than one individual was treated as public. Using fastp trimming at Q25 and MiXCR clonotype assembly, TCRdb reanalyzed the public sequencing data and kept in-frame beta chains. For every CDR3 protein sequence, its rows merge into one entry that carries the most common genes and DNA. TCRdb's processing, not the authors' own work, is the source of the V and J calls. In all, the sample holds approximately 690,000 distinct CDR3 sequences, and 30% of those were seen once. Around 42% of the sample comes from the top ten.

From the cysteine through the phenylalanine, the CDR3 covers 15 amino acids. The read is trimmed to its CDR3 DNA, 45 bases read in frame from base 1. V is reduced by 4 bases and J by 5 bases, leaving a spacing of 18 bases between them. Looking up the germline V gene yields CDR1 SGHRS and CDR2 YFSETQ. The data stem from a study of regulatory T cells in long-lasting Graves disease (dated by TCRdb to the early 2020s). Concerning the study at large: Persistent Graves' disease meant more than 5 years of antithyroid drug treatment with TSH receptor autoantibodies that stayed positive. A total of about 33 samples underwent TCR sequencing: about 13 from persistent and about 20 from newly diagnosed Graves' disease patients. Persistent Graves' disease patients were compared with newly diagnosed Graves' disease patients by peripheral blood TCR sequencing and RNA sequencing. In the clinical cohort, patients with persistent Graves' disease had used antithyroid drugs for an average of about 9.3 years. The study took place in China and was registered as a clinical trial. Points the paper makes about the study in general: Peripheral blood alone was examined, since thyroid tissue, which constituted the primary lesion, could not be accessed. The small sample size was acknowledged by the authors as a limitation that may reduce accuracy. Compared with newly diagnosed patients, persistent Graves' disease patients had lower TCR Shannon entropy and fewer highly expanded clones, which suggests clonal expansion. Persistent patients shared more public clonotypes among themselves (around 3,000) than newly diagnosed patients did (about 970). TRBV28, TRBJ1-2 and TRBJ2-5 were preferentially used in persistent disease, while TRBV20-1 and TRBJ2-1 were favored in newly diagnosed disease. Sequencing and analysis were limited to the TCR beta chain.

The time point tag for this specimen amounts to: persistent/refractory GD, antithyroid drugs over 5 years with positive TRAb. For both TCR sequencing and RNA sequencing, RNA was extracted from PBMCs using TRIzol. The diagnosis of Graves' disease followed American Thyroid Association guidelines. Patients for the study were recruited at an endocrinology department in Xi'an, China. Each patient gave about 10 milliliters of peripheral blood, collected in an EDTA anticoagulant tube. Ficoll Paque Plus density gradient separation was used to isolate PBMCs, and no additional T cell sorting was done. An Agilent 2100 Bioanalyzer and agarose gel were used to check RNA quality, and a NanoDrop 2000 was used to measure RNA concentration.

Sequenced material: peripheral blood mononuclear cells (PBMCs), taken when the disease was refractory, from a patient treated with antithyroid drugs. The chain was built from TRBV5-1 and TRBJ1-2; TRBD1 is a weak D gene call, 6 bases matching. The clonotype was recovered from a female donor with Graves disease. The CDR3 protein is CASSPNVGGVYGYTF. The DNA reads TGCGCCAGCAGCCCAAACGTGGGGGGCGTGTATGGCTACACCTTC.